A selection of T cell receptor beta chains follows, all from one sample in a study of graft-versus-host responses after intestinal transplantation. Profiling relied on immunoSEQ multiplex PCR, and the TCRdb table lists in-frame clones only, not all of them. The data show about 97,000 clones, 75% to 95% seen once. Specimen: PBMCs, collected approximately 420 days after intestinal transplant. The receptors here all came from a human patient who received an intestinal transplant, so some T cells may come from the graft donor. The conserved cysteine and the conserved F or W are not part of the CDR3 here. Part of the rows lack a size; the others show once, few, many or a class for expanded clones.

cdr3_length clone_size j_call v_call cdr3_aa
10 - TRBJ1-5 TRBV2 ATGTVNQPQH
12 - TRBJ1-1 TRBV19 ASGPNRENTEAF
14 once TRBJ1-6 TRBV4-2 ASSQGRTGGDSPLH
9 once TRBJ2-7 TRBV27 ASSWGREQY
11 - TRBJ2-7 TRBV29-1 SVVPEKAYEQY
13 once TRBJ2-5 TRBV19 ASSIDETGGETQY
12 - TRBJ2-1 TRBV4-1 ASSQVLGGNEQF
13 - TRBJ1-2 TRBV19 ASTNGGSGSYGYT
15 - TRBJ2-7 TRBV15 ATSPQRWGQAGYEQY
14 - TRBJ2-1 TRBV7-8 ASSLVSDSSYNEQF
9 - TRBJ1-2 TRBV19 AAGRGYGYT
12 - TRBJ1-2 TRBV9 ASSVAEGNYGYT
13 once TRBJ2-2 TRBV7-9 ASSLVAVNTGELF
15 - TRBJ2-6 TRBV7-6 ASTRDSLRSGANVLT
13 - TRBJ1-5 TRBV6-5 ASSHGGTGGQPQH
9 - TRBJ2-1 TRBV2 ASAPLSEQF
11 - TRBJ1-1 TRBV5-4 ASSFSPNTEAF
13 - TRBJ2-7 TRBV19 ASTEGPSAAYEQY
13 - TRBJ1-2 TRBV7-9 ASSFGRGAFYGYT
10 medium-sized TRBJ2-7 TRBV11-3 ASSLPGGEQY
9 - TRBJ2-7 TRBV6-6 ATLGTYEQY
12 once TRBJ2-7 TRBV9 ASSADRVFGEQY
14 - TRBJ1-1 TRBV19 ASSTGPRGGAPEAF
12 - TRBJ1-3 TRBV18 ASSPGQAGNTIY
11 once TRBJ1-1 TRBV5-6 ASSFRGRTEAF
11 - TRBJ1-2 TRBV5-1 ASSLGGAVHGA
11 - TRBJ2-3 TRBV7-9 ASSSRPTDTQY
10 - TRBJ1-6 TRBV7-2 ASSPYNSPLH
16 - TRBJ1-5 TRBV4-1 ASSQDPTTGIASQPQH
12 - TRBJ1-4 TRBV18 ASSPQAGGEKLF
12 - TRBJ2-4 TRBV7-9 ASSFRTEGNIQY
10 once TRBJ2-7 TRBV19 ASSMVDYEQY
13 - TRBJ1-2 TRBV5-1 ASSLRGQGDYGYT
12 - TRBJ2-7 TRBV7-9 ASSHGAGADEQY
12 - TRBJ1-2 TRBV18 ASSPGLPVGGYT
12 - TRBJ1-2 TRBV29-1 SVESGTRGYGYT
9 - TRBJ2-4 TRBV11-2 ASSATNIQY
11 once TRBJ1-2 TRBV5-4 ASSLGQGAGYT
8 - TRBJ1-1 TRBV29-1 SGRNTEAF
12 - TRBJ2-3 TRBV10-1 ASSGRRSTDTQY
14 - TRBJ2-7 TRBV4-1 ASSPMTGISTYEQY
13 - TRBJ1-3 TRBV6-5 ASRTGSSSGNTIY
12 - TRBJ1-4 TRBV9 ASSVAGANEKLF
15 - TRBJ2-1 TRBV11-3 ASSQNLAGDLYNEQF
10 - TRBJ1-3 TRBV9 ASSSNGNTIY
10 - TRBJ1-6 TRBV5-1 ASSPGSAPLH
11 - TRBJ2-3 TRBV5-1 ASSGGSTDTQY
11 - TRBJ1-1 TRBV9 ASSPHVGTEAF
12 - TRBJ2-7 TRBV18 ASSPKGSGVEQY
13 - TRBJ1-4 TRBV6-1 ASSQGFATNEKLF
13 - TRBJ2-5 TRBV4-1 ASSQDGRGQETQY
13 - TRBJ1-6 TRBV7-3 ASSVQGLGDSPLH
12 - TRBJ2-7 TRBV6-5 ASSYRAGIYEQY